Listed here are 26 T cell receptor beta chains from one sample, sequenced in a study of blood T cells in healthy people across ages. A second about 7 to 11 cycle PCR used barcoded and J-beta primers. TCRdb reprocessed the 5' RACE reads via MiXCR and lists one record per CDR3 protein. The sample has 800,000 to 950,000 distinct CDR3 sequences; about 37% are singletons. What was sequenced was blood. The source is a man between 18 and 29 years old in good health.

This clonotype was seen more than once but under ten times. V and J are TRBV20-1 and TRBJ2-3; 8 positions agree with TRBD1. CDR1 DFQATT and CDR2 SNEGSKA come from the germline V gene (reference sequence). This CDR3 region has 14 residues. V gave up 6 bases and J gave up 1 base; unmatched junction bases: 6. The CDR3: CSAGQDRGTDTQYF. The CDR3 coding sequence is TGCAGTGCGGGTCAGGACAGGGGCACAGATACGCAGTATTTT.

This clonotype was seen a few times. The chain combines TRBV5-1 with TRBJ2-3; 7 nucleotides match TRBD2. V gave up 2 bases and J gave up 4 bases; unmatched junction bases: 7. Germline CDR1 reads SGHRS; CDR2 reads YFSETQ. The CDR3 extends over 15 amino acids. The CDR3 bases are TGCGCCAGCAGCTTAGGGAGGGGAGAAGCAGATACGCAGTATTTT. This translates into CASSLGRGEADTQYF. Combining the CDR3 with reference TRBV5-1 and TRBJ2-3 gives the whole variable domain KAGVTQTPRYLIKTRGQQVTLSCSPISGHRSVSWYQQTPGQGLQFLFEYFSETQRNKGNFPGRFSGRQFSNSRSEMNVSTLELGDSALYLCASSLGRGEADTQYFGPGTRLTVL.

Written as DNA, the CDR3 is TGTGCCAGCACCACAGGGGGTGGCTACACTGAAGCTTTCTTT. Translated: CASTTGGGYTEAFF. The gene calls are TRBV28 and TRBJ1-1; the match to TRBD1 covers 8 bases. V lost 7 bases and J lost 3; bases outside the gene matches: 7. The CDR3 sequence is 14 residues long. Germline CDR1 MDHEN, CDR2 SYDVKM.

This clonotype was detected a few times. V gene TRBV2 combines with J gene TRBJ2-7, with D tentatively TRBD1 (6 bases). Trimming left V 5 bases short and J 2 bases short, with 10 bases between. Looked up from germline, CDR1 is SNHLY and CDR2 is FYNNEI. The CDR3 totals 13 residues. CDR3 bases: TGTGCCAGCAGTCGGGACAAACCCTACGAGCAGTACTTC. Protein product: CASSRDKPYEQYF.

The V call is TRBV5-5, the J call TRBJ2-5, with 7 bases fitting TRBD1. CDR1 SGHKS and CDR2 YYEKEE come from the germline V gene (reference sequence). Trimming took 3 bases from V and 5 from J; bases not matched to a gene: 7. CDR3 length: 14 residues. The CDR3 reads CASSSQGSSETQYF. Written as DNA, the CDR3 is TGTGCCAGCAGCTCACAGGGGTCGTCGGAGACCCAGTACTTC.

The chain has TRBV27 and TRBJ1-5; possibly TRBD1 for D (5 bases). This CDR3 has 15 residues. CDR1 and CDR2 from the germline V gene are MNHEY and SMNVEV (reference sequence). Trimming left V 5 bases short and J 0 bases short, with 11 bases between. This chain's CDR3 is CASSLEGSSNQPQHF. In nucleotides, the CDR3 is TGTGCCAGCAGTCTGGAGGGGAGTAGCAATCAGCCCCAGCATTTT.

This clonotype appeared a few times. The V and J genes are TRBV20-1 and TRBJ1-5; 10 bases align to TRBD1. Per the germline V gene, CDR1 is DFQATT and CDR2 is SNEGSKA (reference sequence). There are 15 residues in the CDR3. V was pared by 3 bases and J by 3 bases, with 5 bases of the junction left unmatched. CDR3 residues: CSARGQGPHNQPQHF. DNA of the CDR3: TGCAGTGCTAGGGGACAGGGGCCGCACAATCAGCCCCAGCATTTT.

The chain has TRBV12-3 or TRBV12-4 and TRBJ1-4; D is undetermined. Deletions cut 1 base from V and 6 bases from J, with 9 bases between. This CDR3 is 14 amino acids long. The CDR3 loop reads CASSLGREHEKLFF. DNA for the CDR3: TGTGCCAGCAGTTTAGGCCGGGAGCATGAAAAACTGTTTTTT.

A remark on this clonotype: A much larger clone differs from this one at a single base, so this may be a read error. This chain joins TRBV12-3 or TRBV12-4 and TRBJ2-1; possible D gene TRBD1, 6 bases. This CDR3 spans 15 amino acids. The germline V and J ends were trimmed by 6 bases and 9 bases, with 21 bases remaining between them. CDR3 sequence: CASRPGAQGSGEQFF. CDR3 coding DNA: TGTGCCAGCAGACCAGGGGCACAGGGATCAGGTGAGCAGTTCTTC.

V and J are TRBV7-2 and TRBJ1-2; D is undetermined. CDR1 SGHTA and CDR2 FQGNSA come from the germline V gene. This CDR3 comprises 11 residues. The V end lost 2 bases, the J end lost 11 bases, and 9 bases lay between the germline ends. The CDR3 nucleotides are TGTGCCAGCAGCTTACACGTCGAGTACACCTTC. It translates to CASSLHVEYTF.

This clonotype was counted a few times. This chain joins TRBV6-2 or TRBV6-3 and TRBJ2-1, with 9 bases lining up with TRBD2. CDR3 length: 14 amino acids. Trimming cost V 5 bases and J 7 bases; bases outside gene matches: 6. The V gene's germline CDR1 is MNHEY and CDR2 SVGEGT. CDR3 in amino acids: CASSAGGGGNEQFF. The DNA of the CDR3 is TGTGCCAGCAGTGCGGGGGGGGGTGGTAATGAGCAGTTCTTC.

This clonotype came up a few times. This chain connects TRBV24-1 to TRBJ2-2; D might be TRBD1 (6 bases). The CDR3 is 17 residues long. The germline CDR1 and CDR2 sequences are KGHDR and SFDVKD. V was clipped by 3 bases and J by 2 bases, with 15 bases between them. CDR3 coding DNA: TGTGCCACCAGTGATCCCGCCAGGGGTTTTAACACCGGGGAGCTGTTTTTT. Its translation: CATSDPARGFNTGELFF.

This clonotype was counted between two and nine times. The rearrangement uses TRBV6-5 and TRBJ1-2; a possible D gene is TRBD1 (5 bases). The germline V and J ends were trimmed by 2 bases and 2 bases, with 9 bases remaining between them. CDR3 length: 14 amino acids. Germline V gene sequence: CDR1 MNHEY, CDR2 SVGAGI. CDR3 region: CASSYGGPNYGYTF. The CDR3 DNA follows: TGTGCCAGCAGTTACGGGGGACCGAACTATGGCTACACCTTC.

This clonotype was detected only a few times. The chain is built from TRBV2 and TRBJ1-2; TRBD1 is a possible D gene (5 bases). The V gene's germline CDR1 is SNHLY and CDR2 FYNNEI. V was pared by 7 bases and J by 4 bases, with 22 bases between. The CDR3 runs 16 residues. This CDR3 is CASKDISGALVYGYTF. In DNA form, the CDR3 reads TGTGCCAGCAAGGACATAAGTGGGGCCCTGGTCTATGGCTACACCTTC.

V usage is TRBV29-1 and J usage is TRBJ2-4, with TRBD1 matching 7 bases. The J call may be mistaken, given a closer DNA end match to TRBJ2-7. The CDR3 spans 13 residues. Germline V gene lookup returns CDR1 SQVTM and CDR2 ANQGSEA. The CDR3 sequence: CSVRLQGTYEQYF. In DNA, the CDR3 is TGCAGCGTCCGATTACAGGGGACCTACGAGCAGTACTTC.

Comments on this clonotype: This may be a read error: a much more frequent sequence differs by one nucleotide. The chain has TRBV12-3 or TRBV12-4 and TRBJ2-1; D may be TRBD1 or TRBD2 (6 bases each). CDR3 size: 15 residues. In DNA form, the CDR3 reads TGTGCCAGCAGTTCCAGGGGACTTTCCTACAATGAGCAGTTATTC. Protein product: CASSSRGLSYNEQLF.

Ten or more counts support this clonotype. This chain connects TRBV20-1 to TRBJ1-1; D uncertain. Germline V lookup: CDR1 DFQATT, CDR2 SNEGSKA (reference sequence). The CDR3 is 13 residues long. V was trimmed by 1 base and J by 0 bases, leaving 6 bases between them. The CDR3 DNA reads as TGCAGTGCTAGAGTATCGATGAACACTGAAGCTTTCTTT. This codes for CSARVSMNTEAFF.

The rearrangement links TRBV7-6 to TRBJ2-5; D not resolved. Germline V gene sequence: CDR1 SGHVS, CDR2 FNYEAQ. This CDR3 spans 14 amino acids. V was cut by 5 bases and J by 2 bases, with 12 bases left in between. CDR3 coding DNA: TGTGCCAGCAGCGCAGTACGGATTCAAGAGACCCAGTACTTC. Protein sequence: CASSAVRIQETQYF.

J is TRBJ2-1 and V is TRBV4-2; 9 bases agree with TRBD1. Looked up from germline, CDR1 is LGHNA and CDR2 is YNFKEQ. V lost 1 base, J lost 6 bases, and 4 bases stayed unmatched. CDR3 length equals 15 residues. The CDR3 nucleotides read TGTGCCAGCAGCCAAGTATCACAGGGGGCCAATGAGCAGTTCTTC. Residues: CASSQVSQGANEQFF.

The chain employs TRBV5-1 and TRBJ2-1, with unresolved D. The assigned J gene may be wrong: the sequence end matches TRBJ2-7 better. This CDR3 has 16 amino acids. The germline V gene encodes CDR1 SGHRS and CDR2 YFSETQ. CDR3 in amino acids: CASSFSPESSYNEQYF. The CDR3 nucleotides are TGCGCCAGCAGCTTTTCCCCGGAGAGCTCCTACAATGAGCAGTACTTC.

This clonotype showed up just a few times. The V gene is TRBV12-3 or TRBV12-4, the J gene TRBJ2-6; 8 bases align to TRBD1. There are 17 residues in the CDR3. J was trimmed by 2 bases and V by 6 bases; bases with no gene match: 9. The CDR3 coding sequence is TGTGCCAGCAGATCCGGGACAGGTCGACCTGGGGCCAACGTCCTGACTTTC. Amino acids: CASRSGTGRPGANVLTF.

This chain joins TRBV7-2 and TRBJ1-1; D is perhaps TRBD1 (5 bases). The CDR3 has 16 residues. Per germline, CDR1 SGHTA and CDR2 FQGNSA. Deletions cut 3 bases from V and 5 bases from J, with 19 bases between. The CDR3, as DNA: TGTGCCAGCAGCTTGGCCCGGTACGGGGGAGGGACTGAAGCTTTCTTT. Its translation is CASSLARYGGGTEAFF.

This clonotype was recorded a few times. The CDR3 loop is CASSFSRNSNQPQHF. As DNA, the CDR3 is TGTGCCAGCAGTTTCAGCAGAAATAGCAATCAGCCCCAGCATTTT. The chain employs TRBV27 and TRBJ1-5; D unclear. Trimming left V 3 bases short and J 0 bases short, with 9 bases between. This CDR3 region has 15 residues. Germline loops: CDR1 MNHEY, CDR2 SMNVEV (reference sequence).

The chain is built from TRBV18 and TRBJ2-5; TRBD1 might be the D (6 bases). Germline loops: CDR1 KGHSH, CDR2 LQKENI. CDR3 length equals 15 residues. V dropped 6 bases and J dropped 11 bases, with 25 bases sitting between them. CDR3 sequence: CASSQGGGTRNEQYF. CDR3 coding DNA: TGTGCCAGCTCCCAAGGGGGTGGGACCCGCAATGAGCAGTACTTC.

The table lists this clonotype with many counts. The chain carries TRBV12-3 or TRBV12-4 and TRBJ1-6, with D perhaps TRBD1 (5 bases). Trimming left V 6 bases short and J 7 bases short, with 19 bases between. The length of the CDR3 is 16 residues. CDR3 in amino acids: CASSPRWGRRNSPLHF. The CDR3 DNA follows: TGTGCCAGCAGCCCCCGTTGGGGACGGCGAAATTCACCCCTCCACTTT.

This clonotype has more than one count but fewer than ten. This sequence joins TRBV4-3 and TRBJ1-1; D is unresolved. Germline V gene sequence: CDR1 LGHNA, CDR2 YSLEER. This CDR3 is 13 amino acids long. Trimming removed 3 bases at V and 0 bases at J, with 5 bases between. In nucleotides, the CDR3 is TGCGCCAGCAGCCATTATTTGAACACTGAAGCTTTCTTT. Translation gives CASSHYLNTEAFF.